This TCR beta chain is drawn from a study of CD8 T cells in ankylosing spondylitis. Losses at the gene ends were 5 bases for V and 3 bases for J; bases not matched to a gene: 10. The germline CDR1 and CDR2 sequences are SEHNR and FQNEAQ (reference sequence). The CDR3 is 16 residues long. This clonotype was seen repeatedly, ten times or more. TCRdb re-called the 5' RACE reads with MiXCR, one entry per CDR3 protein. Of 50,000 to 75,000 distinct CDR3 sequences in the sample, 6.2% are singletons; the top ten hold roughly 5%. The TCR comes from a male donor with ankylosing spondylitis. The sample taken for sequencing was synovial fluid, either unsorted or a sorted T cell fraction (not recorded which). The rearrangement links TRBV7-9 to TRBJ2-7; 10 bases are a match to TRBD1. The CDR3 spells CASSPAGDRGFYEQYF. CDR3 nucleotides: TGTGCCAGCAGCCCAGCCGGGGACAGGGGTTTCTACGAGCAGTACTTC.